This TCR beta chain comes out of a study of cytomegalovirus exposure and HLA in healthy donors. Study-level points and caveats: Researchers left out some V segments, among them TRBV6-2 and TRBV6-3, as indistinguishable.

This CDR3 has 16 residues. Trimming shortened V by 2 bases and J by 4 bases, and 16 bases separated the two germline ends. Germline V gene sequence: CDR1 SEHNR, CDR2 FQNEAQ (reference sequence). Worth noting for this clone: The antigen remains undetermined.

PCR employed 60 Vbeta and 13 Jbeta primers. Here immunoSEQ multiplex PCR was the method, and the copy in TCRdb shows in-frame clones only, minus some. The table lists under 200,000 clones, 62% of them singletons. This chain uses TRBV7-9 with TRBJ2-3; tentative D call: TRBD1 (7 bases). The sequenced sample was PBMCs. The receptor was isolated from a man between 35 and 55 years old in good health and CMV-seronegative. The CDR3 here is CASSLWSRGDPDTQYF. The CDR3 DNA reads TGTGCCAGCAGCTTATGGTCCAGGGGGGACCCAGATACGCAGTATTTT.